This record concerns one T cell receptor (beta chain) sequence. The data originate from a study of blood T cell repertoires in COVID-19. CDR3 length: 13 amino acids. Germline V lookup: CDR1 SGHDT, CDR2 YYEEEE. The ends were cut back, 0 bases at V and 5 bases at J, with 6 bases in the middle. The protocol was immunoSEQ multiplex PCR, while the TCRdb copy is restricted to in-frame clones and leaves out a portion. The table lists about 240,000 clones, approximately 88% of them singletons. The chain links TRBV5-6 to TRBJ1-5; the D is unclear. Sequences were obtained from PBMCs or T cells enriched from blood (not recorded which). This receptor was identified in a woman in her thirties with acute COVID-19. CDR3 in DNA: TGTGCCAGCAGCTTGGGGGGAGATCAGCCCCAGCATTTT. It specifies CASSLGGDQPQHF.